This T cell receptor beta chain was captured by sequencing in a study of T cells after yellow fever vaccination. This clonotype was observed many times. Its antigen is not known. Germline CDR1 and CDR2: SGHRS and YFSETQ. The CDR3 loop spans 14 amino acids. Trimming removed 6 bases from V and 0 bases from J, with 12 bases in between. It was through 5'RACE template switching that TCR cDNA was made, with a universal primer site and UMIs added. In TCRdb, the 5' RACE reads were re-called with MiXCR into one record per CDR3 protein. The repertoire includes 150,000 to 200,000 distinct CDR3 sequences, 9.3% of them detected once, and around 33% sits in the top ten. Whole-study results and caveats: There was a possibility that FACS-sorted repertoires contained abundant clonotypes contaminating from the bulk population. Clones that expanded after primary vaccination mostly reappeared after the booster (around 96% CD4, about 89% CD8). By day 5 rather than day 15, the secondary response had peaked, though it was weaker.

The sequences come from CD8+ T cells sorted from PBMCs, collected 45 days after the yellow fever booster vaccination. V gene TRBV5-1 combines with J gene TRBJ1-1; maybe TRBD1 (5 bases). The sequence came from a man aged 18 to 30 who received the YFV17D yellow fever vaccine. The CDR3 coding sequence is TGCGCCAGCATGCCGACAGCCATGAACACTGAAGCTTTCTTT. Translating gives CASMPTAMNTEAFF. Variable domain in full (rest from reference TRBV5-1 and TRBJ1-1): KAGVTQTPRYLIKTRGQQVTLSCSPISGHRSVSWYQQTPGQGLQFLFEYFSETQRNKGNFPGRFSGRQFSNSRSEMNVSTLELGDSALYLCASMPTAMNTEAFFGQGTRLTVV.